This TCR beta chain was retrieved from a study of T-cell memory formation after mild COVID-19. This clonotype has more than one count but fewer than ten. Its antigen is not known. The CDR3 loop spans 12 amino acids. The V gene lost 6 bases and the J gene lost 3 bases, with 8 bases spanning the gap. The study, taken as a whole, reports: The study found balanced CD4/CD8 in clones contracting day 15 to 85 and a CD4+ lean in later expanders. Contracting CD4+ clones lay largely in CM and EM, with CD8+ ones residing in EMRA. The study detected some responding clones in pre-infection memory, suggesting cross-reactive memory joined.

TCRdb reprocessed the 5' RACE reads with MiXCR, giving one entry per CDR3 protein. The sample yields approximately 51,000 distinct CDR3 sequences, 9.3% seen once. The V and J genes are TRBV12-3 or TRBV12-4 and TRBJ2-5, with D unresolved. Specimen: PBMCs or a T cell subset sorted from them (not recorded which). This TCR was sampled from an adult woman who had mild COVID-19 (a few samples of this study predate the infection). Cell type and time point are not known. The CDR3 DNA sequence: TGTGCCAGCAGCTTACTTGAAGAGACCCAGTACTTC. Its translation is CASSLLEETQYF.